This T cell receptor beta chain appears in the sequencing data of a study of response to subunit inactivated influenza vaccine. V was shortened by 5 bases and J by 3 bases, with 14 bases between the two germline ends. This CDR3 is built from 16 residues. A single record per CDR3 protein comes from TCRdb applying MiXCR to the RT-PCR reads. The table shows just under 250,000 distinct CDR3 sequences, with over 9% occurring only once. This clonotype occurred many times. Sequencing was performed on non-naive T cells sorted from PBMCs, taken less than 15 days before vaccination. The origin of this receptor is a man aged 50-59 years who received an inactivated influenza vaccine. The rearrangement joins TRBV12-3 or TRBV12-4 to TRBJ2-6; a possible D gene is TRBD1 (5 bases). CDR3 sequence reads: CASSGQGSIGANVLTF. The CDR3 region has the DNA TGTGCCAGCAGTGGGCAGGGAAGTATTGGGGCCAACGTCCTGACTTTC.